A single sample gave rise to the 25 T cell receptor beta chains below, sequenced in a study of blood T cell repertoires in COVID-19 (dated by TCRdb to the early 2020s). Library construction relied on the immunoSEQ multiplex PCR assay. Held by TCRdb, this immuneACCESS table contains in-frame sequences only and omits some clones. Under half of the omission traces to an unresolved V gene where checked; the cause of the rest is unknown. The sample table contains about 290,000 clones; only one count was recorded for roughly 91% of them. Roughly 5% of the sample is held by the ten biggest clonotypes. Material: peripheral blood. Source of these receptors: a man aged 35-49 years with acute or convalescent COVID-19.

The chain employs TRBV6-6 and TRBJ2-3, with 8 bases matching TRBD2. The germline CDR1 and CDR2 sequences are MNHNY and SVGAGI (reference sequence). V lost 6 bases to trimming and J lost 1 base; unmatched junction nucleotides: 6. The CDR3 is 15 residues long. The DNA of the CDR3 is TGTGCCAGCAGATTGACGGGACTAGGCACAGATACGCAGTATTTT. As protein: CASRLTGLGTDTQYF.

The CDR3 protein is CASSLRMATGELFF. CDR3 DNA: TGTGCCAGCAGCTTGAGGATGGCTACCGGGGAGCTGTTTTTT. V and J are TRBV11-2 and TRBJ2-2; D remains unclear. Trimming took off 3 bases at V and 5 bases at J, with 10 bases between the two ends. The CDR3 runs to 14 residues. The germline V gene has CDR1 SGHAT and CDR2 FQNNGV.

The chain uses TRBV19 and TRBJ1-5, with D possibly matching TRBD1 (6 bases). Germline CDR1 is LNHDA and CDR2 is SQIVND (reference sequence). Trimming pared 6 bases from V and 3 bases from J, leaving 15 bases between. There are 15 residues in the CDR3. The chain's CDR3 is CASRREGVNNQPQHF. The CDR3 nucleotides read TGTGCCAGTAGGAGAGAGGGGGTGAACAATCAGCCCCAGCATTTT.

The V call is TRBV12-5, the J call TRBJ2-3, with 7 bases matching TRBD2. The trim removed 7 bases at V and 1 base at J, leaving 11 bases unmatched. CDR1 is LGHNT, CDR2 FRNRAP, per germline. The CDR3 consists of 16 residues. The chain's CDR3 is CASAPGLGIRTDTQYF. In nucleotides, the CDR3 is TGTGCTAGTGCTCCTGGACTAGGGATTCGCACAGATACGCAGTATTTT.

The rearrangement joins TRBV2 to TRBJ1-2, with D possibly being TRBD1 (5 bases). Trimming removed 7 bases from V and 8 bases from J, with 11 bases in between. In germline, CDR1 is SNHLY, CDR2 FYNNEI. The CDR3 covers 11 residues. The CDR3 region is CASIPRVGYTF. Written as DNA, the CDR3 is TGTGCCAGCATTCCCAGGGTAGGCTACACCTTC.

V gene TRBV10-1 combines with J gene TRBJ1-6, with a weak D call TRBD1 (5 bases). Trimming took 3 bases from V and 10 from J, leaving 10 bases between them. This CDR3 region has 13 residues. Looked up from germline, CDR1 is WNHNN and CDR2 is SYGVQD (reference sequence). CDR3 sequence (DNA): TGCGCCAGCAGTGAACAAAGGGGATCACCCCTCCACTTT. Translating it yields CASSEQRGSPLHF.

J is TRBJ2-3 and V is TRBV9; 10 bases map to TRBD2. The CDR3 length is 15 residues. CDR1 is SGDLS, CDR2 YYNGEE, per germline. After removal of 7 bases from V and 2 bases from J, the junction contained 7 bases not matched to a gene. The CDR3 bases are TGTGCCAGCGGCCGGACTAGCGGTTACACAGATACGCAGTATTTT. Translating gives CASGRTSGYTDTQYF.

This clone turned up a few times. CDR3: CASGLAMYSVNTEAFF. The CDR3 DNA follows: TGTGCTAGTGGTTTGGCCATGTACAGTGTGAACACTGAAGCTTTCTTT. The chain links TRBV12-5 to TRBJ1-1; D call uncertain. Germline CDR1 LGHNT, CDR2 FRNRAP. With 1 base removed from V and 0 bases from J, the gap between germline ends came to 12 bases. The CDR3 is made up of 16 amino acids.

The V gene is TRBV7-3, the J gene TRBJ2-1; a weak D match, TRBD2 (7 bases). Germline lookup yields CDR1 SGHTA and CDR2 FQGTGA. The V end lost 10 bases, the J end lost 7 bases, and 23 bases lay between the germline ends. CDR3 size: 15 residues. The CDR3 bases are TGTGCCACCCGGCAAGTGGGGGGGCCGCAGAATGAGCAGTTCTTC. It is translated as CATRQVGGPQNEQFF.

The chain employs TRBV7-6 and TRBJ1-1; no definite D call. Trimming shortened V by 5 bases and J by 6 bases, and 25 bases separated the two germline ends. There are 17 residues in the CDR3. The germline V gene encodes CDR1 SGHVS and CDR2 FNYEAQ. The chain's CDR3 is CASSRLGSSQRLSEAFF. In nucleotides, the CDR3 is TGTGCCAGCAGCCGTCTGGGTAGCAGTCAACGACTCTCTGAAGCTTTCTTT.

The J gene is TRBJ2-3, the V gene TRBV4-1, with D possibly TRBD1 on 6 matching bases. The V gene lost 4 bases and the J gene lost 5 bases, with 16 bases spanning the gap. Germline loops: CDR1 MGHRA, CDR2 YSYEKL. The CDR3 has 15 residues. The CDR3 protein is CASSLRDIPEDTQYF. CDR3 in DNA: TGCGCCAGCAGCCTCCGGGACATACCCGAAGATACGCAGTATTTT.

The chain carries TRBV5-1 and TRBJ1-2; a possible D gene is TRBD1 (5 bases). This CDR3 has 13 amino acids. Germline values: CDR1 SGHRS, CDR2 YFSETQ. Trimming pared 5 bases from V and 4 bases from J, leaving 12 bases between. In DNA, the CDR3 is TGCGCCAGCAGGTTCGGACAACTCTATGGCTACACCTTC. This sequence encodes CASRFGQLYGYTF.

V usage is TRBV7-2 and J usage is TRBJ1-1; D possibly corresponds to TRBD1 (5 bases). CDR3 length: 13 residues. CDR1 is SGHTA and CDR2 is FQGNSA in the germline V gene. Trimming took off 1 base at V and 6 bases at J, with 9 bases between the two ends. The CDR3 region is CASSLEPGSEAFF. CDR3 bases: TGTGCCAGCAGCTTAGAGCCAGGGTCTGAAGCTTTCTTT.

This sequence joins TRBV25-1 and TRBJ1-1; 10 nucleotides match TRBD1. The CDR3 loop spans 15 amino acids. The V segment lost 3 bases and the J segment 3 bases; nucleotides outside the gene matches: 4. From germline, CDR1 is MGHDK and CDR2 SYGVNS. The CDR3 loop is CASSEGTGAYTEAFF. The CDR3 DNA is TGTGCCAGCAGTGAGGGGACAGGGGCCTACACTGAAGCTTTCTTT.

The chain joins TRBV2 to TRBJ1-2; D uncertain. V was pared by 5 bases and J by 8 bases, with 15 bases between. This CDR3 is 13 amino acids long. CDR1 SNHLY and CDR2 FYNNEI come from the germline V gene. The DNA of the CDR3 is TGTGCCAGCAGTTCCGGGGAATCTAAAGGCTACACCTTC. It specifies CASSSGESKGYTF.

The V and J genes are TRBV2 and TRBJ1-5; 8 nucleotides match TRBD1. Germline trimming cut 4 bases from V and 1 base from J; bases unmatched to any gene: 6. CDR1 and CDR2 from the germline V gene are SNHLY and FYNNEI. The CDR3 is 16 residues long. The CDR3 sequence: CASSAQGAGSNQPQHF. In DNA, the CDR3 is TGTGCCAGCAGTGCCCAGGGGGCGGGGAGCAATCAGCCCCAGCATTTT.

The chain joins TRBV5-6 to TRBJ2-3; D unclear. This CDR3 comprises 14 residues. The V end lost 0 bases, the J end lost 2 bases, and 7 bases lay between the germline ends. Germline assignment: CDR1 SGHDT and CDR2 YYEEEE. DNA of the CDR3: TGTGCCAGCAGCTTGGATTACTACACAGATACGCAGTATTTT. It encodes CASSLDYYTDTQYF. Drawing the rest from reference TRBV5-6 and TRBJ2-3, the complete variable domain is DAGVTQSPTHLIKTRGQQVTLRCSPKSGHDTVSWYQQALGQGPQFIFQYYEEEERQRGNFPDRFSGHQFPNYSSELNVNALLLGDSALYLCASSLDYYTDTQYFGPGTRLTVL.

Concerning this clone: At one end, the junction sequence differs from germline, possibly due to a read error. The sample holds other DNA sequences that translate to the same CDR3. V and J are TRBV11-2 and TRBJ1-2, with 8 bases aligning to TRBD1. Germline V gene sequence: CDR1 SGHAT, CDR2 FQNNGV. CDR3 length: 15 amino acids. The CDR3 DNA sequence: TGTGCCAGCAGTCGGACAGGGATAAGCACCTATGGCTACACTTTC. The encoded protein is CASSRTGISTYGYTF.

The V gene is TRBV28, the J gene TRBJ1-5, with D perhaps TRBD1 (5 bases). The V end lost 9 bases, the J end lost 3 bases, and 15 bases lay between the germline ends. The CDR3 runs 14 residues. CDR1 is MDHEN, CDR2 SYDVKM, per germline. CDR3 coding DNA: TGTGCCAGTCAGGGTTTTCGCAACAATCAGCCCCAGCATTTT. Translated, it gives CASQGFRNNQPQHF.

Written as DNA, the CDR3 is TGTGCCAGCAGTGAATGGGGAGGGCAGTTCTTC. Residues: CASSEWGGQFF. The chain carries TRBV6-1 and TRBJ2-1, with TRBD2 as a possible D gene (6 bases). Germline CDR1 MNHNS, CDR2 SASEGT. V shed 2 bases and J shed 12 bases, with 8 bases lying between them. This CDR3 region has 11 residues.

V is TRBV10-3 and J is TRBJ2-2; 9 bases are shared with TRBD1. Trimming cost V 10 bases and J 7 bases; bases outside gene matches: 13. This CDR3 contains 15 residues. In germline, CDR1 is ENHRY, CDR2 SYGVKD. CDR3 sequence reads: CASQLEQGADGELFF. The CDR3 nucleotides are TGTGCCAGCCAGTTAGAACAGGGGGCTGACGGGGAGCTGTTTTTT.

The chain has TRBV29-1 and TRBJ1-2; D is unresolved. CDR3 length: 13 residues. Germline-derived CDR1 and CDR2 are SQVTM and ANQGSEA. Trimming shortened V by 0 bases and J by 8 bases, and 13 bases separated the two germline ends. CDR3 in DNA: TGCAGCGTTGAAGATTGGTCAACGGAGGGCTACACCTTC. Translation gives CSVEDWSTEGYTF.

The CDR3 protein is CASGGQVLDEQYF. Written as DNA, the CDR3 is TGCGCCAGCGGCGGACAGGTCCTCGACGAGCAGTACTTC. The chain carries TRBV5-1 and TRBJ2-7; 7 nucleotides agree with TRBD1. This CDR3 is 13 amino acids long. Trimming removed 7 bases from V and 5 bases from J; junction bases left unmatched: 9. Germline V gives CDR1 SGHRS, CDR2 YFSETQ.

The chain links TRBV11-2 to TRBJ1-2; tentatively, D is TRBD1 (5 bases). The ends were cut back, 6 bases at V and 5 bases at J, with 13 bases in the middle. Germline-derived CDR1 and CDR2 are SGHAT and FQNNGV. This CDR3 has 13 amino acids. The CDR3 is CASSAGLLYGYTF. The CDR3 DNA follows: TGTGCCAGCAGTGCGGGACTCCTTTATGGCTACACCTTC.

J is TRBJ1-3 and V is TRBV11-2; TRBD1 matches at 7 bases. Unmatched junction bases numbered 6, after V lost 1 base and J lost 3 bases. Germline CDR1 and CDR2: SGHAT and FQNNGV. CDR3 size: 16 residues. CDR3 DNA: TGTGCCAGCAGCTTAGGCGGGACAGAGATTGGAAACACCATATATTTT. Amino acids: CASSLGGTEIGNTIYF.